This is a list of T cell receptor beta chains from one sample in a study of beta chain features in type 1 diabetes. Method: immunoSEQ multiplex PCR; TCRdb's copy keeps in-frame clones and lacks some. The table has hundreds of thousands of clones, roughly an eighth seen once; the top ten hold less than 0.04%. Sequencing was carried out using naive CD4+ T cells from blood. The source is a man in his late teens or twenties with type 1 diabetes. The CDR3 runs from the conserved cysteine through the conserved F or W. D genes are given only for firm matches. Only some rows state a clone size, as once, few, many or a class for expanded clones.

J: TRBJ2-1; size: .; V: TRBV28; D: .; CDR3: CASSPLHGSGNNEQFF; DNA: TGTGCCAGCAGCCCCCTGCACGGAAGTGGCAACAATGAGCAGTTCTTC
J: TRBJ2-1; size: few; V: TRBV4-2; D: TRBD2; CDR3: CASSQVLAENNEQFF; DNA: TGTGCCAGCAGCCAAGTACTAGCGGAAAACAATGAGCAGTTCTTC
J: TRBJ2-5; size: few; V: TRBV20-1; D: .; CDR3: CSARTVETQYF; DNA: TGCAGTGCCAGGACAGTGGAGACCCAGTACTTC
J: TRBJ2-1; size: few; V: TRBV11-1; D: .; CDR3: CASSLRRANYNEQFF; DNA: TGTGCCAGCAGCTTACGGCGGGCCAACTACAATGAGCAGTTCTTC
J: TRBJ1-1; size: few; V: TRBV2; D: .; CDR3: CASSEWAEAFF; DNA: TGTGCCAGCAGTGAATGGGCTGAAGCTTTCTTT
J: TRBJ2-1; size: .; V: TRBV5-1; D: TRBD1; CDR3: CASSPGQGHNEQFF; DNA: TGCGCCAGCAGCCCTGGACAGGGCCACAATGAGCAGTTCTTC
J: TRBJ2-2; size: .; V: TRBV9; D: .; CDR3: CASSSTGVITGELFF; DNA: TGTGCCAGCAGCTCCACCGGGGTCATCACCGGGGAGCTGTTTTTT
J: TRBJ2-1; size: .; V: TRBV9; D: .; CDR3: CASSVGWTNNEQFF; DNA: TGTGCCAGCAGCGTAGGGTGGACTAATAATGAGCAGTTCTTC
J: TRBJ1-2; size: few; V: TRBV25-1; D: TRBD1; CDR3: CASSLRDRGLEGYTF; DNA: TGTGCCAGCAGTCTCCGGGACAGGGGGCTTGAGGGCTACACCTTC
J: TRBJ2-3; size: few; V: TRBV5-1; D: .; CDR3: CASSPRADTQYF; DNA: TGCGCCAGCAGCCCGAGGGCAGATACGCAGTATTTT
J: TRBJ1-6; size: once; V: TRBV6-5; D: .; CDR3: CASTQTGRATSPLHF; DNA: TGTGCCAGCACTCAAACAGGGAGGGCGACCTCACCCCTCCACTTT
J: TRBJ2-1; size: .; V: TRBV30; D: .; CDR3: CAWSVRGSLLGNEQFF; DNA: TGTGCCTGGAGTGTAAGGGGCAGCCTCCTGGGCAATGAGCAGTTCTTC
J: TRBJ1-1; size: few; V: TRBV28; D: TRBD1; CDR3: CASSPTGQGYTEAFF; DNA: TGTGCCAGCAGCCCCACGGGACAGGGATATACTGAAGCTTTCTTT
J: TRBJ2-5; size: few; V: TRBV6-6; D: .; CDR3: CASSYPTVTAQETQYF; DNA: TGTGCCAGCAGTTACCCAACTGTGACAGCGCAAGAGACCCAGTACTTC
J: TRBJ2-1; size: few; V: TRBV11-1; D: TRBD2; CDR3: CASSPGSTSAYNEQFF; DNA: TGTGCCAGCAGCCCCGGGTCGACTAGCGCCTACAATGAGCAGTTCTTC
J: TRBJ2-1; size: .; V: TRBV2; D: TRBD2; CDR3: CASSWTSGRSGEQFF; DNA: TGTGCCAGCAGTTGGACTAGCGGGAGATCGGGTGAGCAGTTCTTC
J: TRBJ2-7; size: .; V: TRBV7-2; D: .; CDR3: CASSYLAEQYF; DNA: TGTGCCAGCAGCTATCTAGCGGAGCAGTACTTC
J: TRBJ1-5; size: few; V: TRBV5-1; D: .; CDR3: CASSLGDTTGANQPQHF; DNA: TGCGCCAGCAGCTTGGGGGACACTACTGGGGCCAATCAGCCCCAGCATTTT
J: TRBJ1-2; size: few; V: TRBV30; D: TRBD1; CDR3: CAWSVLQGDGYTF; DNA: TGTGCCTGGAGTGTACTCCAGGGGGATGGCTACACCTTC